These 26 T cell receptor beta chains originate from one sample sequenced in a study of shared clonotypes between healthy human individuals. Some clones are missing from TCRdb's copy, which holds only in-frame ones; the method was immunoSEQ multiplex PCR. Altogether over 950,000 clones are present, around 77% being singletons, with the ten largest covering 0.89%. Sequenced input: memory CD4+ T cells from PBMCs. Stated subset: CD45RA-negative fraction. Receptors were obtained from a man younger than 30 in good health. Some clones in this sample may be carry-over from other donors' samples.

The J gene is TRBJ2-7, the V gene TRBV7-3; 11 bases are shared with TRBD1. Germline lookup yields CDR1 SGHTA and CDR2 FQGTGA. The length of the CDR3 is 14 residues. V lost 1 base and J lost 5; bases outside the gene matches: 1. The DNA of the CDR3 is TGTGCCAGCAGCTTAATGGGACAGGGGGACGAGCAGTACTTC. This codes for CASSLMGQGDEQYF.

This chain uses TRBV27 with TRBJ1-2, with D unresolved. V shed 7 bases and J shed 10 bases, with 7 bases lying between them. The CDR3 is 9 amino acids. CDR1 and CDR2 (germline): MNHEY, SMNVEV (reference sequence). The CDR3 loop is CASIFPYTF. The CDR3 DNA is TGTGCCAGCATTTTCCCCTACACCTTC.

This chain's CDR3 is CASSPSDTEAFF. Here the CDR3 DNA reads TGTGCCAGCAGTCCCAGTGACACTGAAGCTTTCTTT. The rearrangement links TRBV6-1 to TRBJ1-1, with D hard to call. This CDR3 has 12 amino acids. The V end was cut by 5 bases, the J end by 3 bases, with 7 bases between. Germline V CDR1 and CDR2: MNHNS, SASEGT.

Note on this clone: Additional DNA sequences in this sample encode the identical CDR3. The chain links TRBV4-2 to TRBJ2-3, with TRBD2 matching 8 bases. Looked up from germline, CDR1 is LGHNA and CDR2 is YNFKEQ. This CDR3 spans 15 amino acids. Trimming took 0 bases from V and 1 from J; bases not matched to a gene: 0. The CDR3 here is CASSQDGGGTDTQYF. The DNA of the CDR3 is TGTGCCAGCAGCCAAGACGGGGGGGGCACAGATACGCAGTATTTT.

This clone has a single count. This chain joins TRBV7-2 and TRBJ2-5; 7 nucleotides line up with TRBD2. The CDR3 consists of 17 residues. The germline V gene has CDR1 SGHTA and CDR2 FQGNSA. The V gene end was trimmed by 1 base and the J gene end by 7 bases; junction bases not matched to a gene: 15. CDR3 nucleotides: TGTGCCAGCAGCTTAGAGGCTAGCGGCCTCCAGGTTGGGACCCAGTACTTC. This encodes CASSLEASGLQVGTQYF.

In the case of this clone: The sample holds other DNA sequences that translate to the same CDR3. The V call is TRBV11-2, the J call TRBJ2-2; D gene ambiguous. V was shortened by 2 bases and J by 0 bases, with 7 bases between the two germline ends. Germline V gives CDR1 SGHAT, CDR2 FQNNGV. CDR3 length: 15 residues. The CDR3 region is CASSLNPTNTGELFF. The DNA for the CDR3 is TGTGCCAGCAGCTTAAATCCCACGAACACCGGGGAGCTGTTTTTT.

This chain connects TRBV25-1 to TRBJ2-3; D assignment may be TRBD1 or TRBD2 (5 bases each). Trimming pared 6 bases from V and 6 bases from J, leaving 16 bases between. From germline, CDR1 is MGHDK and CDR2 SYGVNS. This CDR3 comprises 14 residues. This chain's CDR3 is CASSRDGVLDTQYF. In DNA, the CDR3 is TGTGCCAGCAGCCGGGACGGCGTGTTGGATACGCAGTATTTT.

The chain employs TRBV7-3 and TRBJ2-1, with 12 bases matching TRBD2. Germline assignment: CDR1 SGHTA and CDR2 FQGTGA. V shed 5 bases, J shed 4 bases, and the junction held 3 bases outside the gene matches. The CDR3 has 15 amino acids. In DNA, the CDR3 is TGTGCCAGCAGCAACCTAGCGGGAGGGTACAATGAGCAGTTCTTC. Translated, it gives CASSNLAGGYNEQFF.

This chain connects TRBV9 to TRBJ2-1; 12 nucleotides line up with TRBD2. Trimming took 0 bases from V and 9 from J; bases not matched to a gene: 4. Per germline, CDR1 SGDLS and CDR2 YYNGEE. The CDR3 contains 15 residues. The CDR3 DNA sequence: TGTGCCAGCAGCGTAGGACTAGCGGGAGATCTTGAGCAGTTCTTC. Encoded protein: CASSVGLAGDLEQFF.

The chain combines TRBV5-4 with TRBJ2-1, with TRBD1 matching 7 bases. With 1 base clipped from V and 9 bases from J, the junction kept 7 bases outside the gene matches. The germline CDR1 and CDR2 sequences are SGHNT and YYREEE (reference sequence). The CDR3 sequence is 14 residues long. The CDR3 coding sequence is TGTGCCAGCAGCTTGAGACAGGGTTTAAGTGAGCAGTTCTTC. This translates into CASSLRQGLSEQFF. Complete variable domain (other parts from reference TRBV5-4 and TRBJ2-1): ETGVTQSPTHLIKTRGQQVTLRCSSQSGHNTVSWYQQALGQGPQFIFQYYREEENGRGNFPPRFSGLQFPNYSSELNVNALELDDSALYLCASSLRQGLSEQFFGPGTRLTVL.

The DNA for the CDR3 is TGCGCCAGCAGTCAACCCGGACAGGGCCAAGCTGGAAACACCATATATTTT. This codes for CASSQPGQGQAGNTIYF. The V gene is TRBV23-1, the J gene TRBJ1-3; 8 nucleotides line up with TRBD1. TRBV23-1 is an ORF, and what it does is uncertain. The length of the CDR3 is 17 residues. J gave up 2 bases and V 2 bases, and 8 bases lay outside the gene matches.

This clone was recorded a few times. The chain couples TRBV5-5 to TRBJ2-4; the D call may be TRBD1 or TRBD2 (5 bases each). V lost 6 bases and J lost 8, with 21 bases in between. The germline CDR1 and CDR2 sequences are SGHKS and YYEKEE (reference sequence). The CDR3 is 15 residues long. In DNA form, the CDR3 reads TGTGCCAGCACCCTTGCGGACTGGCTAGGGGACATTCAGTACTTC. Encoded protein: CASTLADWLGDIQYF. The full variable domain, its missing parts supplied by reference TRBV5-5 and TRBJ2-4, is DAGVTQSPTHLIKTRGQQVTLRCSPISGHKSVSWYQQVLGQGPQFIFQYYEKEERGRGNFPDRFSARQFPNYSSELNVNALLLGDSALYLCASTLADWLGDIQYFGAGTRLSVL.

The chain joins TRBV18 to TRBJ1-1, with 7 bases matching TRBD1. From germline, CDR1 is KGHSH and CDR2 LQKENI. With V trimmed by 1 base and J by 0 bases, 8 bases remained unmatched. The CDR3 runs to 17 residues. CDR3 sequence (DNA): TGTGCCAGCTCACCACGACAGGGTAGAGGGATGAACACTGAAGCTTTCTTT. Encoded protein: CASSPRQGRGMNTEAFF.

This chain joins TRBV7-3 and TRBJ2-1, with 9 positions matching TRBD2. This CDR3 has 15 residues. Germline loops: CDR1 SGHTA, CDR2 FQGTGA. V was pared by 1 base and J by 6 bases, with 4 bases of the junction left unmatched. Here the CDR3 DNA reads TGTGCCAGCAGCTTAAAAGCGGGGGGCCCCAATGAGCAGTTCTTC. The encoded protein is CASSLKAGGPNEQFF.

In the case of this clone: Possible read error: a much larger clone is one base away. The same CDR3 arises from other DNA sequences in this sample as well. The V and J genes are TRBV6-5 and TRBJ2-1; D not certain. V was shortened by 6 bases and J by 2 bases, with 2 bases between the two germline ends. The CDR3 totals 11 residues. Germline V gives CDR1 MNHEY, CDR2 SVGAGI. The CDR3 is CASSAYNEQFF. The CDR3 coding sequence is TGTGCCAGCAGCGCCTACAATGAGCAGTTCTTC.

The chain recombines TRBV6-1 with TRBJ2-7, with 12 positions matching TRBD2. Germline lookup yields CDR1 MNHNS and CDR2 SASEGT. The CDR3 extends over 13 amino acids. V dropped 4 bases and J dropped 9; count of bases not matched to a gene: 4. The CDR3 reads CASSGRTSGTQYF. The CDR3 bases are TGTGCCAGCAGTGGACGGACTAGCGGGACGCAGTACTTC.

The chain employs TRBV5-4 and TRBJ1-1; 9 bases are a match to TRBD1. This CDR3 spans 14 amino acids. Germline V lookup: CDR1 SGHNT, CDR2 YYREEE (reference sequence). V trimming: 3 bases; J trimming: 8 bases; junction bases outside the gene matches: 8. For the CDR3, the DNA is TGTGCCAGCAGCTGGGGGACAGGGCCTCAAGAAGCTTTCTTT. As protein: CASSWGTGPQEAFF.

CDR3 sequence (DNA): TGTGCCAGCAGTGGGACACTTGCTAACTATGGCTACACCTTC. Encoded protein: CASSGTLANYGYTF. This chain connects TRBV28 to TRBJ1-2, with a tentative D call TRBD1 (6 bases). V shed 5 bases and J shed 0 bases, with 10 bases lying between them. Germline loops: CDR1 MDHEN, CDR2 SYDVKM. This CDR3 is built from 14 residues.

V gene TRBV5-8 combines with J gene TRBJ2-3; 7 nucleotides line up with TRBD2. The germline V gene encodes CDR1 SGHTS and CDR2 YDEGEE. This CDR3 is built from 16 residues. V trimming: 4 bases; J trimming: 1 base; junction bases outside the gene matches: 9. CDR3 coding DNA: TGTGCCAGCAGCCCCTCGACTAGCCTTGGCACAGATACGCAGTATTTT. It specifies CASSPSTSLGTDTQYF.

This chain joins TRBV2 and TRBJ1-3; a possible D gene is TRBD1 (5 bases). V lost 3 bases and J 4 bases, leaving 16 bases between the germline ends. The CDR3 runs to 16 residues. Germline V gene sequence: CDR1 SNHLY, CDR2 FYNNEI. CDR3 nucleotides: TGTGCCAGCAGTGAGGAAGGGGCGGCTGCAGGAAACACCATATATTTT. It translates to CASSEEGAAAGNTIYF. Variable domain in full (rest from reference TRBV2 and TRBJ1-3): EPEVTQTPSHQVTQMGQEVILRCVPISNHLYFYWYRQILGQKVEFLVSFYNNEISEKSEIFDDQFSVERPDGSNFTLKIRSTKLEDSAMYFCASSEEGAAAGNTIYFGEGSWLTVV.

V and J are TRBV5-1 and TRBJ1-1; 9 bases line up with TRBD1. The germline CDR1 and CDR2 sequences are SGHRS and YFSETQ. The CDR3 runs to 13 residues. V lost 4 bases and J lost 10; bases outside the gene matches: 8. As DNA, the CDR3 is TGCGCCAGCAGCCTGGGACAGGGTACAGGAGCTTTCTTT. It codes for CASSLGQGTGAFF.

There are a few counts of this clone. This rearrangement joins TRBV7-2 to TRBJ1-5, with D hard to call. CDR1 SGHTA and CDR2 FQGNSA come from the germline V gene. Trimming removed 5 bases at V and 4 bases at J, with 9 bases between. The CDR3 has 13 residues. CDR3 bases: TGTGCCAGCAGCCCCCACCGGAATCAGCCCCAGCATTTT. As protein: CASSPHRNQPQHF.

The genes are TRBV5-1 and TRBJ1-6, with D maybe TRBD1 (6 bases). The germline V and J ends were trimmed by 0 bases and 10 bases, with 14 bases remaining between them. This CDR3 contains 15 residues. CDR1 SGHRS and CDR2 YFSETQ come from the germline V gene. The CDR3, as DNA: TGCGCCAGCAGCTTGGCAGGGGCGTCACGGTCACCCCTCCACTTT. Translation: CASSLAGASRSPLHF.

A word on this clone: A clone one base away is much larger, so this may be a read error. The rearrangement uses TRBV7-9 and TRBJ1-2, with a tentative D call TRBD1 (6 bases). In germline, CDR1 is SEHNR, CDR2 FQNEAQ (reference sequence). CDR3 size: 14 residues. This chain's CDR3 is CASSLATGYYGCTF. The CDR3 DNA follows: TGTGCCAGCAGCTTAGCTACAGGGTACTATGGCTGCACCTTC.

This clone was found a few times. This rearrangement joins TRBV6-6 to TRBJ2-2; 9 bases agree with TRBD2. V shed 1 base and J 4 bases; nucleotides not matched to a gene: 1. This CDR3 has 15 residues. Germline CDR1 MNHNY, CDR2 SVGAGI (reference sequence). CDR3 loop: CASSYFSGSTGELFF. The CDR3 nucleotides read TGTGCCAGCAGTTACTTTAGCGGGAGCACCGGGGAGCTGTTTTTT.

Comment on this clone: A single base separates this from a much larger clone, so it may be a read error. The sample holds other DNA sequences that translate to the same CDR3. The J gene is TRBJ2-4, the V gene TRBV15, with 8 nucleotides matching TRBD1. Germline lookup yields CDR1 LNHNV and CDR2 YYDKDF (reference sequence). CDR3 size: 15 residues. The CDR3 loop is CATSRFGTGRNIQYF. The CDR3 region has the DNA TGTGCCACCAGCAGGTTCGGGACAGGAAGAAACATTCAGTACTTT.